The clone carrying this T cell receptor (beta chain) was picked up a small number of times. The data stem from a study of tumor-infiltrating lymphocytes in localized non-small cell lung cancer. Germline V lookup: CDR1 LNHDA, CDR2 SQIVND (reference sequence). J gave up 5 bases and V 3 bases, and 6 bases lay outside the gene matches. The CDR3 has 14 residues. Measured with immunoSEQ multiplex PCR; TCRdb has only the in-frame clones, and not every one. The sample lists some 9,900 clones; roughly 80% were seen once. The chain is built from TRBV19 and TRBJ1-2; 7 bases agree with TRBD1. Source material: uninvolved lung tissue not adjacent to the tumor. The clonotype comes from a human donor with non-small cell lung cancer. CDR3 sequence: CASSIATGQYGYTF. For the CDR3, the DNA is TGTGCCAGTAGTATCGCGACAGGGCAGTATGGCTACACCTTC.